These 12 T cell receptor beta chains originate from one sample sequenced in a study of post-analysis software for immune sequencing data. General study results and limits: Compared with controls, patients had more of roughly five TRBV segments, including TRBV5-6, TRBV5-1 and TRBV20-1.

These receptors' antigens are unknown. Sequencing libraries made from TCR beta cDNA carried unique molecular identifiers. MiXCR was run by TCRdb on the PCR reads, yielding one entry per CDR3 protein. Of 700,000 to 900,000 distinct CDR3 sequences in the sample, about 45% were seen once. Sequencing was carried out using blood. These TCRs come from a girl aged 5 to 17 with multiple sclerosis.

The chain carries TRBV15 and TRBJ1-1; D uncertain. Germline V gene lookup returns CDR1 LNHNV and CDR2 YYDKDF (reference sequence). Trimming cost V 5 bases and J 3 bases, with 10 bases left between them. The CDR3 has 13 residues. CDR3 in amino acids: CATSLDPDTEAFF. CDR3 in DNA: TGTGCCACCAGCCTGGACCCGGACACTGAAGCTTTCTTT.

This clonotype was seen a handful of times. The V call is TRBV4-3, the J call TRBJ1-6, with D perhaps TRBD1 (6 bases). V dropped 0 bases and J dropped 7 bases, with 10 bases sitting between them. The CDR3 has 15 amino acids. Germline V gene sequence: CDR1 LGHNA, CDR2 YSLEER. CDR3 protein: CASSQEGAGNSPLHF. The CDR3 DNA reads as TGCGCCAGCAGCCAAGAGGGGGCAGGGAATTCACCCCTCCACTTT.

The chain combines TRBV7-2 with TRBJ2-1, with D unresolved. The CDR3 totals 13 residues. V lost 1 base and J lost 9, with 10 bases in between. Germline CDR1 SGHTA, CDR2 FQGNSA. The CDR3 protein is CASSLGFGLEQFF. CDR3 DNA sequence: TGTGCCAGCAGCTTAGGGTTTGGTCTTGAGCAGTTCTTC.

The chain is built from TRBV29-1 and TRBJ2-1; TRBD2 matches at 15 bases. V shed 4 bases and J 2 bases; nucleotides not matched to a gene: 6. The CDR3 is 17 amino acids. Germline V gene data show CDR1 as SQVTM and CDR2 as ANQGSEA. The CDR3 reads CSVVGLAGGTAYNEQFF. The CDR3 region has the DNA TGCAGCGTTGTTGGACTAGCGGGAGGGACGGCCTACAATGAGCAGTTCTTC.

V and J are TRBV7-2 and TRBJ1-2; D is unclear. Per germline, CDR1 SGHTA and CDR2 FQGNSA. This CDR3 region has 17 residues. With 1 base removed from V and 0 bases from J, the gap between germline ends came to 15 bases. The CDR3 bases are TGTGCCAGCAGCTTAGTGTCGGTGGCTCTTACTAACTATGGCTACACCTTC. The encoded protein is CASSLVSVALTNYGYTF.

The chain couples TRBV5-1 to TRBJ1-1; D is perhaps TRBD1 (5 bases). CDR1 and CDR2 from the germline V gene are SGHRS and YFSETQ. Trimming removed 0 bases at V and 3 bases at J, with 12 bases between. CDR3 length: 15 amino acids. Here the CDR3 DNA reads TGCGCCAGCAGCTTGGTATCCGGGGACCACACTGAAGCTTTCTTT. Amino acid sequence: CASSLVSGDHTEAFF.

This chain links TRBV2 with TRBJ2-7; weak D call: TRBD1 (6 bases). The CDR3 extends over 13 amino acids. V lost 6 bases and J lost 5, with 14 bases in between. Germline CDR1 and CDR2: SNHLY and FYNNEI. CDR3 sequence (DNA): TGTGCCAGCAGGGGGGCTCGGTTCCACGAGCAGTACTTC. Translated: CASRGARFHEQYF.

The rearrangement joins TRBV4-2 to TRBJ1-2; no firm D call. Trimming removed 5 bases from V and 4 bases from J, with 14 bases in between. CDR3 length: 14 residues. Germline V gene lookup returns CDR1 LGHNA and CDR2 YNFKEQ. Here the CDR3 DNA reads TGTGCCAGCAGCGATAGGATAATTTCCTATGGCTACACCTTC. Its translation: CASSDRIISYGYTF.

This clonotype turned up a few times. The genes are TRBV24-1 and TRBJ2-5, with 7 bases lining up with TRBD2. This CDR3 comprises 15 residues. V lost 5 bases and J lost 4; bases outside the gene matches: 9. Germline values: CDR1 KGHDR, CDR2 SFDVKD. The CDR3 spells CATSGTQSGAETQYF. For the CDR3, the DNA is TGTGCCACCAGTGGGACACAGAGCGGGGCAGAGACCCAGTACTTC.

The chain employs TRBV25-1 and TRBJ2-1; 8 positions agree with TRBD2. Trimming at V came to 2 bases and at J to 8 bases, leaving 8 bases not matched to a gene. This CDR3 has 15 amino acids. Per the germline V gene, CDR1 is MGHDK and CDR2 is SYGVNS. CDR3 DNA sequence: TGTGCCAGCAGTGAACGGCGGGAGGTTCTCGATGAGCAGTTCTTC. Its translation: CASSERREVLDEQFF.

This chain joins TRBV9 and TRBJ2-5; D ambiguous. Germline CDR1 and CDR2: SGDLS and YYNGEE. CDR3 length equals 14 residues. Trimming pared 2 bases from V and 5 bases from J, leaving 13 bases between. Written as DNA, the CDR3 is TGTGCCAGCAGCGTCTCGGAAGCCAGGGAGACCCAGTACTTC. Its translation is CASSVSEARETQYF.

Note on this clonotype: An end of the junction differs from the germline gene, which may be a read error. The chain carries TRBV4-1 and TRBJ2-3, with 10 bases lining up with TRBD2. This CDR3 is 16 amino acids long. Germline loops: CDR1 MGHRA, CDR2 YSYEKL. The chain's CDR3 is CASSLQTSGFTGTQYF. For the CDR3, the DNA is TGCGCCAGCAGCCTCCAGACTAGCGGGTTCACAGGTACGCAGTATTTT.